The TCR beta chain under discussion was sequenced for a study of Graves' ophthalmopathy and Graves' hyperthyroidism. Study context: Ophthalmopathy absent within 18 months of follow-up marked hyperthyroidism as stable.

The CDR3 is made up of 14 amino acids. Germline lookup yields CDR1 DFQATT and CDR2 SNEGSKA (reference sequence). The V gene lost 6 bases and the J gene lost 5 bases, with 20 bases spanning the gap. In its sample, this clonotype was seen many times. CDR3 regions of TCR beta were amplified from RNA transcripts. Second-round multiplex PCR followed a first-round RT-PCR using HTBI primers. Each CDR3 protein gets one entry after TCRdb re-called the multiplex PCR reads with MiXCR. The table lists 1 million to 1.3 million distinct CDR3 sequences, approximately 35% of them singletons. The authors enrolled newly diagnosed hyperthyroidism patients aged 18 to 65 with under 2 months' duration. No donor had other autoimmune disease, uncontrolled infection, pregnancy or lactation.

Sequences were obtained from peripheral blood or thyroid tissue (not recorded which). This chain links TRBV20-1 with TRBJ2-7; possible D gene TRBD2, 6 bases. This receptor was obtained from an adult man with Graves' hyperthyroidism. The CDR3 sequence is CSAAKGGAGHEQYF. Written as DNA, the CDR3 is TGCAGTGCCGCAAAGGGCGGGGCTGGGCACGAGCAGTACTTC.